This TCR beta chain was identified during a study of regulatory T cells in long-lasting Graves disease. HTBI primers from iRepertoire and Arm-PCR of CDR3 regions yielded the TCR beta libraries. Study processing details: Spanning all samples, the identified segments comprised some 66 TRBV and about 13 TRBJ. One entry per CDR3 protein results from TCRdb running MiXCR on the multiplex PCR reads. V and J calls and clone size were set by TCRdb, not the authors. The table includes over 500,000 distinct CDR3 sequences, around 15% detected once. Time point of the sample: newly diagnosed GD, antithyroid drugs for less than 3 months. Preparation of the TCR library used RNA extracted from PBMCs. Separately, the same data were catalogued under a study of T cells in Graves' hyperthyroidism and ophthalmopathy. That paper adds: Among the patients, aged 18 to 65, hyperthyroidism was newly diagnosed and had lasted under 2 months. HTBI primers were employed in a first-round RT-PCR of the TCR CDR3.

The starting material was peripheral blood mononuclear cells (PBMCs), obtained at new diagnosis, from a patient treated with antithyroid drugs. The TCR comes from a woman in her 30s with Graves disease.

The CDR3 is CASSLGAEGGAEAFF. For the CDR3, the DNA is TGTGCCAGCAGCTTGGGGGCGGAAGGTGGTGCTGAAGCTTTCTTT. This chain connects TRBV11-2 to TRBJ1-1; the D gene is possibly TRBD1 (6 bases). Germline V CDR1 and CDR2: SGHAT, FQNNGV. Trimming shortened V by 3 bases and J by 6 bases, and 17 bases separated the two germline ends. The CDR3 loop spans 15 amino acids.